The source of this T cell receptor beta chain is a study of blood T cells in healthy people across ages. Alongside a J-beta primer mix, a sample-barcoded 5' primer served in a second PCR lasting roughly 6 to 12 cycles. TCRdb independently ran MiXCR on the 5' RACE reads; one entry per CDR3 protein. The table lists some 940,000 distinct CDR3 sequences, roughly 29% of them singletons, with more than 8.5% in the top ten. CDR3 size: 15 residues. Trimming removed 5 bases from V and 3 bases from J, with 15 bases in between. From germline, CDR1 is MDHEN and CDR2 SYDVKM. The same data also contributed to another study, on T cells of mothers and their children.

The sequenced sample consisted of blood. The V call is TRBV28, the J call TRBJ2-3, with D hard to call. The clonotype was recovered from a woman aged 35 to 49 in good health. CDR3 in DNA: TGTGCCAGCAGTCCACCGACGGTAGGGACAGATACGCAGTATTTT. Translated, it gives CASSPPTVGTDTQYF.